The source of this TCR beta chain is a study of cytomegalovirus exposure and HLA in healthy donors. General study findings and limits: Researchers counted 180 or so TCR beta chains as cytomegalovirus-associated.

Some clones are missing from TCRdb's copy, which holds only in-frame ones; the method was immunoSEQ multiplex PCR. Seen here are 250,000 to 300,000 clones, about 86% observed once, and the top ten hold about 1%. Germline CDR1 is MNHEY and CDR2 is SMNVEV (reference sequence). V was pared by 0 bases and J by 3 bases, with 15 bases between. The CDR3 is 17 residues long. Concerning this clone itself: Its antigen is as yet unknown.

The TCR was taken from a woman aged 18-29 years in good health and CMV-seronegative. The source material was PBMCs. The chain carries TRBV27 and TRBJ1-5; tentatively, D is TRBD1 (6 bases). CDR3 DNA: TGTGCCAGCAGTTTATCGGGGGGGGCGGGTCTCAATCAGCCCCAGCATTTT. It specifies CASSLSGGAGLNQPQHF.